This TCR beta chain was observed in a study of blood T cell repertoires in COVID-19. The V and J ends lost 2 bases and 2 bases, in that order; junction bases with no gene match: 7. Germline V lookup: CDR1 SGHTA, CDR2 FQGNSA. This CDR3 contains 16 residues. In the original analysis: From reference gene primer amplification, estimates of nucleated cell counts were derived. The assay was immunoSEQ multiplex PCR, and TCRdb's table has in-frame clones only and misses some. V and J calls and clone size are copied from that table; D and trimming were computed from the DNA. The sample includes about 230,000 clones, 65% to 90% of them seen just once.

This chain joins TRBV7-2 and TRBJ2-5; 8 nucleotides agree with TRBD2. The sequence was collected from a man aged 35-49 years who had recovered from COVID-19. Sequenced input: peripheral blood. This CDR3 is CASSLTSGSAQETQYF. As DNA, the CDR3 is TGTGCCAGCAGCTTAACAAGCGGGAGCGCTCAAGAGACCCAGTACTTC.